This T cell receptor (beta chain) originates from a study of blood T cells in healthy people across ages. Study-wide context: Template switching picked up about one barcoded beta molecule for each two T cells.

In regard to this clonotype: Antigen: not known.

PCR was performed a second time for about 7 to 11 cycles using a sample-barcoded 5' primer and a J-beta primer mix. Every cDNA molecule carried a tag from a template-switch adaptor bearing 12 random nucleotides. MiXCR was run by TCRdb on the 5' RACE reads, yielding one entry per CDR3 protein. The sample contains 850,000 to 1,300,000 distinct CDR3 sequences, 35% to 55% of which appear only once. General study points: Versus aged donors, long-lived donors had higher diversity and more naive CD4+ cells. Possibly confounding the expanded clonotype changes was the fact that donor CMV status was unknown.

Germline trimming cut 6 bases from V and 8 bases from J; bases unmatched to any gene: 7. Germline V gene data show CDR1 as SGHTA and CDR2 as FQGNSA. This CDR3 contains 13 residues. The specimen was blood. The chain recombines TRBV7-2 with TRBJ1-2, with 9 bases lining up with TRBD1. This TCR came from a woman aged 60-75 years in good health. The CDR3 loop is CASSFGTGYGYTF. The CDR3 DNA reads TGTGCCAGCAGTTTCGGGACAGGGTACGGCTACACCTTC.